This TCR beta chain was sequenced in a study of cytomegalovirus exposure and HLA in healthy donors. General study findings and limits: An analysis done earlier found most TCR beta V segments productive about 87% or about 30% of the time.

Details on this clone: Its antigen is unknown.

V lost 0 bases, J lost 8 bases, and 17 bases lay in between. This CDR3 has 16 residues. CDR1 SGHRS and CDR2 YFSETQ come from the germline V gene. The PCR employed 60 Vbeta primers together with 13 Jbeta primers. Using immunoSEQ multiplex PCR, the repertoire was profiled, and TCRdb retains in-frame clones only, with some absent. Among some 120,000 clones, around three quarters were seen once, and the ten largest hold roughly 3.5%. This chain uses TRBV5-1 with TRBJ1-4; D is ambiguous. The sequence was obtained from a male donor in good health and CMV-seronegative. What was sequenced was PBMCs. The CDR3 DNA reads TGCGCCAGCAGCTTGGGGCCGGGTACCTTAGGAGAAAAACTGTTTTTT. Translating it yields CASSLGPGTLGEKLFF.